This T cell receptor (beta chain) originates from a study of shared clonotypes between healthy human individuals (dated by TCRdb to the early 2020s). Study-wide context: A couple of women and a few men aged 18 to 49 years were included in the cohort. For each donor, CD4 naive and CD4 memory were each given three plates, CD8 naive was given two plates, and CD8 memory was given one plate. Libraries were prepared and TCR repertoires were sequenced by different laboratories using diverse techniques, in order to increase sequencing depth and limit assay-specific biases. Each donor's leukapheresis produced roughly between about 0.9 and 9.5 billion PBMCs. The study deeply sequenced blood TCR repertoires of about five healthy adults to estimate repertoire size and the extent of clonotype sharing between individuals.

Overall study results and their limits: Sampling was limited to blood, and TCR repertoires in tissue likely differ from TCR repertoires in blood. The small number of donors limited the genetic and exposure-history diversity represented. Compared with non-shared clonotypes, the clonotypes found in all four sorted-subset donors had higher generation probabilities. Estimated clonotype richness was generally larger for naive than for memory subsets. Approximately 5% of naive CD4, 3% to 4% of naive CD8, roughly 2.4% of memory CD4, and around 0.4% of memory CD8 clonotypes were shared across several donors. Pairwise subsampling led to the expectation that sequencing depth would affect the degree of clonotype sharing among donors. Incomplete sequencing was indicated by rarefaction of sorted-subset datasets, despite the large sequencing depth.

Counted from cysteine to phenylalanine, this CDR3 has 15 amino acids. The kept DNA is CDR3 alone, 45 bases in frame from the first base. V and J lose 1 base and 3 bases, and a span of 13 bases separates them. In the germline V gene, CDR1 corresponds to MGHRA and CDR2 to YSYEKL. TCR CDR3 regions were amplified from genomic DNA by multiplex PCR using the deep immunoSEQ assay. Genomic DNA extracted from each cell subset was distributed evenly over all wells of several immunoSEQ 96-well plates, and each plate served as one replicate. Each replicate PCR for sorted subsets received approximately 200 ng genomic DNA, equal to 28,000 or so T cell genomes. Purified libraries were measured with a Qubit 3.0 fluorometer, size-checked on a Bioanalyzer 2100, and measured again with the KAPA Library Quantification kit. Every immunoSEQ 96-well plate was sequenced on a separate single-read 150-cycle Illumina NextSeq 550 flow cell. From the authors' description of their analysis: Because only junctional sequences without quality scores were contained in the immunoSEQ output, filtering matching that applied to full-length reads could not be performed. To assign V/J genes and CDR3, sequences were annotated using PyIR, a Python wrapper for IgBLAST v1.9, with IMGT germline references. Reads with weak V/J assignments (E-value above 1e-6), missing CDR3, stop codons, out-of-frame junctions, or ambiguous translated residues were removed. V3J clonotypes were defined as sequences sharing an identical inferred V gene, J gene, and CDR3 amino acid sequence. The percentage overlap between two repertoires was calculated by dividing the number of shared unique clonotypes by the size of the smaller repertoire. RTK rarefaction, the Chao1 estimator, and Recon v2.1 estimates of unobserved clonotypes were used to assess repertoire richness. Generation probabilities were computed with OLGA for all TCRbeta clonotypes obtained by the gDNA method from a handful of donors. The source is immuneACCESS, and TCRdb retained only in-frame sequences with V and J called. Part of the clones is not carried over; for the studies checked, unresolved V genes explain less than half of this, and the remainder is unexplained. From that table come the V and J calls and clone size; the DNA was used to work out D and trimming. This sample holds 600,000 to 700,000 clones; more than 70% were observed only once. Around 2% of the sample goes to the ten largest clones.

As for this clone: Its specific antigen is unknown. No qualities accompany the bases; no much larger clone lies one base away.

The donors were healthy, HIV-negative adults who had no recently reported acute infections or vaccinations. Every donor was a Caucasian adult residing in Nashville, Tennessee, USA. CD4+ T cells were enriched by magnetic negative selection, after which naive cells were positively selected on CD45RA and the negative fraction was taken as the memory subset. After blood collection by leukapheresis, PBMCs were isolated using Ficoll-Histopaque density gradient centrifugation and then cryopreserved in the vapor phase of liquid nitrogen. Purity and quantity of every magnetically sorted T cell population were checked by analytical flow cytometry. Genomic DNA was isolated from each sorted fraction and quantified by UV absorbance on a Nanodrop 2000c.

Recombination connected TRBV4-1 to TRBJ2-7; possibly the D gene is TRBD1, per 6 matching bases. The sequenced sample was memory CD4+ T cells sorted from blood. In the paper's terms, the cell subset or site label means: CD45RA-negative fraction. The sequence derives from a woman aged 30 to 39 in good health. The CDR3 protein is CASSQGPQGVYEQYF. The DNA sequence reads TGCGCCAGCAGCCAAGGGCCACAGGGAGTCTACGAGCAGTACTTC.